Below, one T cell receptor (beta chain) is given with its context. The target antigen is unknown. This entry is derived from a study of identical twins. General study results and limits: The same donors were not followed; conclusions instead depended on cross-sectional statistical analysis. Modeled out-of-frame TCR alpha sharing in monozygotic twins fell below observed levels.

TCRdb re-called the 5' RACE reads through MiXCR, storing one row per CDR3 protein. The sample holds about 700,000 distinct CDR3 sequences, about 9.4% seen once. Donors uniformly comprised healthy Caucasians. The sample was also linked to a second study, of yellow fever vaccine responses in identical twins. That study adds: Vaccine T cell responses of twins reportedly seemed partly convergent and partly personalized.

Specimen: PBMCs. This clonotype was sampled from a woman between 18 and 29 years old in good health.

This chain's CDR3 is CSARGLRIPNTEAFF. The DNA for the CDR3 is TGCAGTGCTAGGGGGCTTAGGATACCGAACACTGAAGCTTTCTTT. This chain joins TRBV20-1 and TRBJ1-1, with a weak D call TRBD1 (5 bases). Germline-derived CDR1 and CDR2 are DFQATT and SNEGSKA (reference sequence). V gave up 3 bases and J gave up 1 base, with 15 bases separating them. The CDR3 has 15 residues.